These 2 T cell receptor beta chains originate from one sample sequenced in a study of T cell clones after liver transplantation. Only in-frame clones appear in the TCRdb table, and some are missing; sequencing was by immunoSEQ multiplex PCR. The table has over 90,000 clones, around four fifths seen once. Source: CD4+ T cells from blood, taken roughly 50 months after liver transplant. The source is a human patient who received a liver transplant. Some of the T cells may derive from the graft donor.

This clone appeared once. CDR3: CASSQDPGQGANEQFF. The DNA for the CDR3 is TGCGCCAGCAGCCAAGATCCCGGACAGGGGGCCAATGAGCAGTTCTTC. The rearrangement links TRBV4-1 to TRBJ2-1; TRBD1 agrees at 11 bases. The CDR3 covers 16 residues. V trimming: 0 bases; J trimming: 6 bases; junction bases outside the gene matches: 4. The germline gives CDR1 MGHRA, CDR2 YSYEKL.

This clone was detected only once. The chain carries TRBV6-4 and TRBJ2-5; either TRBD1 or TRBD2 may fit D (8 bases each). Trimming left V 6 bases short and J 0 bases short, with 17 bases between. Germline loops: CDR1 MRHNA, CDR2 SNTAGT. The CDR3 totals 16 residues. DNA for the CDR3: TGTGCCAGCAGGGACAGGGAGCGGGGGTACCAAGAGACCCAGTACTTC. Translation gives CASRDRERGYQETQYF.